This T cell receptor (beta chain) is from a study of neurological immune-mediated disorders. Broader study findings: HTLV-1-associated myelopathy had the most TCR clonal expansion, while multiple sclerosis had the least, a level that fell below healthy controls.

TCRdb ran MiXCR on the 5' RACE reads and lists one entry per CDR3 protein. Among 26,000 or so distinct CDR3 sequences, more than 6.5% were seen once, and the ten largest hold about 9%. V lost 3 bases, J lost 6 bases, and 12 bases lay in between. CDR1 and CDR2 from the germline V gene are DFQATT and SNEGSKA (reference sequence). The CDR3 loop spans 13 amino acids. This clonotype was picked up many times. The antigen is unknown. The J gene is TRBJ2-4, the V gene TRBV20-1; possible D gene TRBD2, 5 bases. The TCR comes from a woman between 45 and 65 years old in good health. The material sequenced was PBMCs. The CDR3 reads CSASLSAGNIQYF. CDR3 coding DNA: TGCAGTGCTAGTTTGTCGGCGGGAAACATTCAGTACTTC.